This TCR beta chain emerged from a study of T cells in Graves' hyperthyroidism and ophthalmopathy. This clonotype was observed a handful of times. Its antigen is not identified. Study outcomes and limitations: Within blood appeared most thyroid clonotypes that had expanded above 0.001.

Orbital computed tomography and thyroid ultrasound, together with serum TRAb and thyroxine and clinical symptoms, were used for diagnoses. What was amplified from RNA transcripts were TCR beta CDR3 regions. The HTBI primer set was used in a first-round RT-PCR of the TCR CDR3. Using its own MiXCR run on the multiplex PCR reads, TCRdb lists one record per CDR3 protein. This table has fewer than 500,000 distinct CDR3 sequences, roughly 14% appearing once. Sequencing input: blood. The TCR comes from a man aged 18 to 29 with Graves' ophthalmopathy.

CDR3 nucleotide sequence: TGTGCCAGCAGCCAAGTTGGAGAAGCCTCTGGAAACACCATATATTTT. Amino acids: CASSQVGEASGNTIYF. This rearrangement joins TRBV4-2 to TRBJ1-3; D is undetermined. Germline lookup yields CDR1 LGHNA and CDR2 YNFKEQ. CDR3 length: 16 amino acids. Trimming stripped 1 base from V and 0 bases from J, with 10 bases between.